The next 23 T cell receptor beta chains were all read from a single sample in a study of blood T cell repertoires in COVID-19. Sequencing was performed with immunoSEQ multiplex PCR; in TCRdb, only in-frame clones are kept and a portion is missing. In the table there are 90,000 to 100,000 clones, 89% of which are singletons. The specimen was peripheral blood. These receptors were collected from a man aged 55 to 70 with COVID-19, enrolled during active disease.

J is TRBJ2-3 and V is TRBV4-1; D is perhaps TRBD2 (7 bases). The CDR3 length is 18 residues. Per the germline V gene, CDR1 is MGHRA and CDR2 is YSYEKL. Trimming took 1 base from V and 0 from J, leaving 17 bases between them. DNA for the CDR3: TGCGCCAGCAGCCAAGGGGGGGGCAGGCCTTCGAGCACAGATACGCAGTATTTT. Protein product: CASSQGGGRPSSTDTQYF.

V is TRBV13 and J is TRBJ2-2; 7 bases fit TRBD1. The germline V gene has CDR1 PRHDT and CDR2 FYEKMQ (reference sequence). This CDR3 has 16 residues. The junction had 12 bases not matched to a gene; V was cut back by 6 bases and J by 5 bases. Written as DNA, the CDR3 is TGTGCCAGCAGACATTCGGGACAGATGATAACCGGGGAGCTGTTTTTT. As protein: CASRHSGQMITGELFF.

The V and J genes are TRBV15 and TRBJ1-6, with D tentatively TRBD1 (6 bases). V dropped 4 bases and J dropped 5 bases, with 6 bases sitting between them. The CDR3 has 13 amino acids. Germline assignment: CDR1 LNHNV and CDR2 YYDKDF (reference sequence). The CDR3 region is CATSTGDNSPLHF. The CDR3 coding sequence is TGTGCCACCAGCACAGGGGATAATTCACCCCTCCACTTT.

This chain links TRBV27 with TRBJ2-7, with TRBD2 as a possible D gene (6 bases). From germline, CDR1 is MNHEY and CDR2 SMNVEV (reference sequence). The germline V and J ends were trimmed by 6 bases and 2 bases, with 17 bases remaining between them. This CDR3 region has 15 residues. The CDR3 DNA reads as TGTGCCAGCAGCCCGGCGGCGGGGATTCCCTACGAGCAGTACTTC. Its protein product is CASSPAAGIPYEQYF.

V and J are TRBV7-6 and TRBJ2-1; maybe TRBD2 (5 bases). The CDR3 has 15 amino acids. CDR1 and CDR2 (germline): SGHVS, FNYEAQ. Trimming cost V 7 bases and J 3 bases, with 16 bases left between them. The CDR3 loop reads CASTAAGSGYNEQFF. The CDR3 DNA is TGTGCCAGCACCGCCGCGGGTTCAGGCTACAATGAGCAGTTCTTC.

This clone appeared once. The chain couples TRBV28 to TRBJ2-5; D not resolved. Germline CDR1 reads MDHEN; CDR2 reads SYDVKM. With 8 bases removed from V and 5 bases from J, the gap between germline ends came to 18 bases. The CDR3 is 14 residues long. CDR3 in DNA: TGTGCCAGCGGCGACATAAAACGGTTGGAGACCCAGTACTTC. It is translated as CASGDIKRLETQYF.

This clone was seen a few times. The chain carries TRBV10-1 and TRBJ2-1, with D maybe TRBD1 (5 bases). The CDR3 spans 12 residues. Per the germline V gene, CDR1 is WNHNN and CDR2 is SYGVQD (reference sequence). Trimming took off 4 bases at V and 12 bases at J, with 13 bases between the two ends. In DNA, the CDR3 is TGCGCCAGCAGTGGACAGTCGCTTGGGCAGTTCTTC. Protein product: CASSGQSLGQFF.

CDR3 DNA: TGTGCCAGCAGTTTATCCGGGACAATGGGACTAGCGGGAGATTACGAGCAGTACTTC. Protein: CASSLSGTMGLAGDYEQYF. This sequence joins TRBV27 and TRBJ2-7, with TRBD2 matching 14 bases. The CDR3 is 19 residues long. In germline, CDR1 is MNHEY, CDR2 SMNVEV (reference sequence). V lost 0 bases and J lost 4; bases outside the gene matches: 11.

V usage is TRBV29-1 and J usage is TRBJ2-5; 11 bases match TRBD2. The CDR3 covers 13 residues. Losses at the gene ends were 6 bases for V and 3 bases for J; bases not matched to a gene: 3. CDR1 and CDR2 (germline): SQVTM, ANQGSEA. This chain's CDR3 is CSVPGLAEETQYF. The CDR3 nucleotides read TGCAGCGTACCGGGACTAGCGGAAGAGACCCAGTACTTC.

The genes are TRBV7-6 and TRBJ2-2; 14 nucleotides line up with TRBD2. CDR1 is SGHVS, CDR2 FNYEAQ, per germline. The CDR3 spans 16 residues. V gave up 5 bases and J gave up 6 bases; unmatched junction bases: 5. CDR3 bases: TGTGCCAGCAGCCGAGGACTAGCGGGAGGCCCCGGGGAGCTGTTTTTT. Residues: CASSRGLAGGPGELFF. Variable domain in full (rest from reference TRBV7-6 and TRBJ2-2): GAGVSQSPRYKVTKRGQDVALRCDPISGHVSLYWYRQALGQGPEFLTYFNYEAQQDKSGLPNDRFSAERPEGSISTLTIQRTEQRDSAMYRCASSRGLAGGPGELFFGEGSRLTVL.

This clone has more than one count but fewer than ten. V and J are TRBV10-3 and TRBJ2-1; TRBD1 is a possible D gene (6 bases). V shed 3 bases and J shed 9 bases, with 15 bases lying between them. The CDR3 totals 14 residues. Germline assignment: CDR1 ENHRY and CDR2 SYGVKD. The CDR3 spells CAISEHRDRAEQFF. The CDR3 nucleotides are TGTGCCATCAGTGAACACAGGGATCGGGCTGAGCAGTTCTTC.

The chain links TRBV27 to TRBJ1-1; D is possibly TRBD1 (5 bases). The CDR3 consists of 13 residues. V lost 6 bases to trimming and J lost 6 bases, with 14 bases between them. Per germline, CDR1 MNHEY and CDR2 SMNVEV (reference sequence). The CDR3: CASRKTVRSEAFF. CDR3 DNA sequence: TGTGCCAGCAGGAAGACAGTCCGTTCTGAAGCTTTCTTT.

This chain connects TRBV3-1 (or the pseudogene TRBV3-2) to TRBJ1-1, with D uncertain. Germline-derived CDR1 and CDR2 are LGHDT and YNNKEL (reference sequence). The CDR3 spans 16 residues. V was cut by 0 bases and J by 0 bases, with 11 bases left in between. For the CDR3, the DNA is TGTGCCAGCAGCCAAGAAAGTACCGGGGTGAACACTGAAGCTTTCTTT. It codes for CASSQESTGVNTEAFF.

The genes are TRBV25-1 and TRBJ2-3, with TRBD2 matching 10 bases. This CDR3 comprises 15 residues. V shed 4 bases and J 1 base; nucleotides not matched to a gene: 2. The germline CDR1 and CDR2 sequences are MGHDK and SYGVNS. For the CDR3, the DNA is TGTGCCAGCAGTGGAGCGGGAGGGGGCACAGATACGCAGTATTTT. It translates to CASSGAGGGTDTQYF.

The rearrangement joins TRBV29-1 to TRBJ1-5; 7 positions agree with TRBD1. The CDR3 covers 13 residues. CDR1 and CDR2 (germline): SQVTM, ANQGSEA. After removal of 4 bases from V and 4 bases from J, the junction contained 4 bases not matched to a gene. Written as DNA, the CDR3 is TGCAGCGTTGCACAGGGGTCGAATCAGCCCCAGCATTTT. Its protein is CSVAQGSNQPQHF.

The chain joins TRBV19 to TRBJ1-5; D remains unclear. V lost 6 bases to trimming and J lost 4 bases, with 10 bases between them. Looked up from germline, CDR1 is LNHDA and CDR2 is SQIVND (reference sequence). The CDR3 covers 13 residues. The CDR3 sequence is CASSTQVNQPQHF. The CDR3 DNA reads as TGTGCCAGTAGCACCCAGGTAAATCAGCCCCAGCATTTT.

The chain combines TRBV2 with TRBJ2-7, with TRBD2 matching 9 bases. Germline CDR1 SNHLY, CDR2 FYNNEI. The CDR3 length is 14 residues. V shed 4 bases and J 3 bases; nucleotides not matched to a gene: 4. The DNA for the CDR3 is TGTGCCAGCAGTGGGGGTAGCGGGGGCTACGAGCAGTACTTC. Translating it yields CASSGGSGGYEQYF.

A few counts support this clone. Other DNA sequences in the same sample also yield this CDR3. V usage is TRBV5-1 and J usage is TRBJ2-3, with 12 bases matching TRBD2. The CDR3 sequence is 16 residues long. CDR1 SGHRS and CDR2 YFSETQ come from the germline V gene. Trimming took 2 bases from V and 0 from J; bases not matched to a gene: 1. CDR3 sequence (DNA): TGCGCCAGCAGCTTCGGGACTAGCGGGAGCACAGATACGCAGTATTTT. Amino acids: CASSFGTSGSTDTQYF.

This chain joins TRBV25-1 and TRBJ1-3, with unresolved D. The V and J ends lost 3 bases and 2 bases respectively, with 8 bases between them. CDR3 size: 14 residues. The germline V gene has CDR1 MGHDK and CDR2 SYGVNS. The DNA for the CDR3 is TGTGCCAGCAGTGACCCAGCGACTGGAAACACCATATATTTT. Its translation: CASSDPATGNTIYF.

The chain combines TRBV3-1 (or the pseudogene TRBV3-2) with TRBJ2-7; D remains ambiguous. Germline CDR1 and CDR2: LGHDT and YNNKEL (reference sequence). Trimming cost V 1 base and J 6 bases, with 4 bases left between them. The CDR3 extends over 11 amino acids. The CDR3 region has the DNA TGTGCCAGCAGCCAAGTTAGCGAGCAGTACTTC. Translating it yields CASSQVSEQYF.

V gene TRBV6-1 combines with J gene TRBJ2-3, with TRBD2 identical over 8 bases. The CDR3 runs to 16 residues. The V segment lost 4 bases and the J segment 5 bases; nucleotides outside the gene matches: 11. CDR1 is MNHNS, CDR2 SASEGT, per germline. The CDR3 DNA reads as TGTGCCAGCAGTGGGACACTTGGGCGGGAGGTAGATACGCAGTATTTT. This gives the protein CASSGTLGREVDTQYF.

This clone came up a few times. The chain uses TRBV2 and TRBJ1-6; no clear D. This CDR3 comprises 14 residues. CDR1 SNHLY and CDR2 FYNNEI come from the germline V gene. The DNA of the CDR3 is TGTGCGGCGGCGCCTGGTTTGGATAATTCACCCCTCCACTTT. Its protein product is CAAAPGLDNSPLHF.

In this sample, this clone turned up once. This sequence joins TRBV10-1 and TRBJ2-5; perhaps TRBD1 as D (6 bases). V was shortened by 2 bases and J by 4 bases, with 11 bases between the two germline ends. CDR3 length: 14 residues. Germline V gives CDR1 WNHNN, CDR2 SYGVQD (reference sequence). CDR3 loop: CASSETLRGETQYF. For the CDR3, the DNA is TGCGCCAGCAGTGAGACCCTCAGGGGAGAGACCCAGTACTTC.